This T cell receptor (beta chain) was observed in a study of CDR3 diversity in severe acne. TCRdb analysed the PCR reads with MiXCR anew, one entry per CDR3 protein. The data show fewer than 90,000 distinct CDR3 sequences, 45% to 55% seen once. The CDR3 sequence is 13 residues long. J gave up 6 bases and V 4 bases, and 2 bases lay outside the gene matches. Germline V lookup: CDR1 SNHLY, CDR2 FYNNEI. V and J are TRBV2 and TRBJ2-2; TRBD1 matches at 7 bases. The specimen sequenced was blood. The source of this sequence is a male donor in good health, without acne. In nucleotides, the CDR3 is TGTGCCAGCAGTGGAACAGGGGCCGGGGAGCTGTTTTTT. Amino acids: CASSGTGAGELFF.